This T cell receptor beta chain was documented in a study of technical replicates of blood from a handful of donors (TCRdb year 2017). Reading the germline V gene (reference sequence) gives CDR1 LNHDA and CDR2 SQIVND. The V end loses 8 bases and the J end loses 2 bases, and a stretch of 10 bases separates them. The CDR3 runs 13 amino acids, cysteine and phenylalanine included. Only the CDR3 region is kept as DNA, spanning 39 bases read in frame from base 1. Library method: the immunoSEQ multiplex PCR assay. In TCRdb, the immuneACCESS table is reduced to in-frame sequences with V and J assigned. These tables do not hold every clone; where another copy was compared, an unresolved V gene accounts for under half, and the others remain unexplained. The sample has around 72,000 clones on record, 95% to 98% of them singletons. Approximately 0.2% of the sample goes to the ten largest clones. Comment on this clone: The antigen it binds to is not known. Base qualities are missing; no much larger clone stands one base away.

What was sequenced was T cells isolated from PBMCs. This chain is built from TRBV19 and TRBJ2-1, with a tentative D gene TRBD2 over 6 matching bases. The source of this sequence is a human donor in good health. The nucleotides read TGTGCCAGTCGGGTAGCGGCCTACAATGAGCAGTTCTTC. This is translated as CASRVAAYNEQFF.